This T cell receptor (beta chain) was obtained from a study of T-cell reconstitution after alpha-beta-depleted transplantation in children. This clonotype appeared many times. The antigen remains undetermined. Study-wide results and limits: Some patients' high day-60 TCRbeta diversity was attributed to recipient cells surviving conditioning. Diversity and T-cell counts at one year after transplant derived mostly from new T cells. Alpha-beta T cells present about two months after transplant were reported to originate from several hundred expanded graft clones.

Library preparation (for TCRbeta) was performed with unique molecular identifiers. TCRdb independently ran MiXCR on the PCR reads; one entry per CDR3 protein. Of approximately 490,000 distinct CDR3 sequences in the sample, over 9.5% were seen once. The CDR3 is 16 residues long. V was clipped by 3 bases and J by 2 bases; unmatched bases: 5. The germline V gene has CDR1 DFQATT and CDR2 SNEGSKA (reference sequence). The TCR comes from a child aged 2 to 9 with inherited bone marrow failure, due to receive a stem cell transplant. The V call is TRBV20-1, the J call TRBJ2-3, with TRBD2 identical over 13 bases. Sequenced here: PBMCs, sampled before TCRalphabeta/CD19-depleted stem cell transplant. The CDR3 region has the DNA TGCAGTGCTAGCCGGACTAGCGGGAGCCCCACAGATACGCAGTATTTT. Protein sequence: CSASRTSGSPTDTQYF.